This T cell receptor beta chain comes out of a study of blood T cell repertoires in COVID-19 (TCRdb year 2020). General notes on the study: Samples covering the acute and convalescent phases of COVID-19 were provided by collaborators in the United States, Italy and Spain. The material from the prospective study consisted of cDNA or gDNA derived from T cells, B-cell-depleted T cells, or PBMCs. Where HLA class I and class II types were available, the types were taken from metadata supplied by the sample provider, not from assay-based typing. Subjects who had been exposed to COVID-19, were actively infected with it, or had recovered from it provided the deeply sampled blood TCRbeta repertoires that made up the dataset. Sample metadata almost always included a de-identified subject ID, COVID-19 status, age in years and sex. The samples were drawn from the first 160 participants of the ongoing ImmuneRACE study and from 950 to 1,500 subjects provided by 6 global collaborators. A freely available public database, intended as a resource for researchers studying the immune response to SARS-CoV-2, is where the repertoires were released.

TCRbeta CDR3 regions were amplified from genomic DNA by means of the immunoSEQ Assay, a bias-controlled multiplex PCR. On the authors' methods: The number of nucleated cells in each sample was estimated by amplification of reference gene primers within the assay. To quantify the absolute abundance of each unique TCRbeta CDR3 rearrangement, sequence reads were collapsed and filtered. For each sample, productive Simpson clonality was calculated as the square root of Simpson's diversity index across productive rearrangements. Not all clones reach the TCRdb copy of this immuneACCESS table, which keeps in-frame sequences only. Checked studies attribute under half of the gap to unresolved V genes and leave the rest unexplained. Clone size and V and J calls were adopted from that table, with D and trimming inferred from the DNA. For this sample there are 90,000 to 150,000 clones; roughly 80% appear just once. Roughly 10% of the sample is taken by the ten largest.

The investigation overall reported the following: The quantity of clinical and demographic metadata differed by source and by participant and was supplied without curation.

The germline V gene encodes CDR1 SNHLY and CDR2 FYNNEI. The CDR3, from cysteine to phenylalanine, totals 13 residues. Only the CDR3 DNA stays, 39 bases, in frame from base 1. V gives up 7 bases and J gives up 6 bases, and the segment between their germline ends measures 16 bases. With regard to this clone: The clone's antigen remains unknown. No qualities accompany the bases; no much larger clone lies one base away.

The collaborating institutions used their own protocols to collect whole blood in K2EDTA tubes. For TCRbeta analysis, collaborator samples were shipped as frozen whole blood, as isolated PBMCs, or as DNA extracted from either sample type. This receptor chain uses TRBV2 and TRBJ2-7; no D segment can be confidently identified. Sample: peripheral blood. The sequence was obtained from a human donor in a cohort sampled during active COVID-19. The CDR3 region reads CASTWATFSEQYF. The sequence in DNA is TGTGCCAGCACGTGGGCTACGTTCTCCGAGCAGTACTTC.